This passage covers 17 T cell receptor beta chains from one sample sequenced in a study of cytomegalovirus exposure and HLA in healthy donors. In the PCR, 60 Vbeta and 13 Jbeta primers were used. TCRdb keeps only in-frame clones here, not all; method: immunoSEQ multiplex PCR. Of around 150,000 clones listed, 75% to 85% are singletons. The sequencing input was PBMCs. These receptors were taken from a male donor in good health and CMV-seropositive.

This chain links TRBV6-5 with TRBJ1-1; D is possibly TRBD1 (5 bases). The CDR3 has 15 residues. Germline assignment: CDR1 MNHEY and CDR2 SVGAGI. V lost 0 bases, J lost 4 bases, and 12 bases lay in between. The CDR3 bases are TGTGCCAGCAGTTACTCGAAGGGGACTTCCACTGAAGCTTTCTTT. It yields the protein CASSYSKGTSTEAFF.

The rearrangement joins TRBV29-1 to TRBJ1-2; 10 bases are a match to TRBD1. The CDR3 length is 14 residues. The V segment lost 1 base and the J segment 1 base; nucleotides outside the gene matches: 0. Germline V gene data show CDR1 as SQVTM and CDR2 as ANQGSEA. CDR3 loop: CSVEGTGGNYGYTF. The DNA of the CDR3 is TGCAGCGTTGAAGGGACAGGGGGTAACTATGGCTACACCTTC.

This clone showed up just a few times. CDR3 protein: CAISNSGRSNTEAFF. The CDR3 DNA is TGTGCCATCAGCAACTCAGGGCGGTCGAACACTGAAGCTTTCTTT. The chain employs TRBV10-3 and TRBJ1-1; D perhaps matches TRBD1 (5 bases). This CDR3 has 15 amino acids. V dropped 6 bases and J dropped 1 base, with 15 bases sitting between them. Germline-derived CDR1 and CDR2 are ENHRY and SYGVKD.

CDR3 residues: CSVEVKGANEKLFF. The CDR3 DNA sequence: TGCAGCGTTGAAGTGAAGGGGGCTAATGAAAAACTGTTTTTT. This chain links TRBV29-1 with TRBJ1-4; D is perhaps TRBD1 (6 bases). Germline-derived CDR1 and CDR2 are SQVTM and ANQGSEA. This CDR3 contains 14 residues. V lost 1 base and J lost 3, with 9 bases in between.

The table lists this clone with a few counts. The genes are TRBV2 and TRBJ2-6, with 7 nucleotides matching TRBD1. CDR1 and CDR2 from the germline V gene are SNHLY and FYNNEI. V shed 2 bases, J shed 10 bases, and the junction held 8 bases outside the gene matches. CDR3 length: 15 residues. This chain's CDR3 is CASSEYRGPLNVLTF. CDR3 coding DNA: TGTGCCAGCAGTGAATACAGGGGCCCCCTAAACGTCCTGACTTTC.

The chain is built from TRBV30 and TRBJ2-3, with D perhaps TRBD2 (7 bases). Germline CDR1 is GTSNPN and CDR2 is SVGIG (reference sequence). The CDR3 has 16 residues. V lost 0 bases to trimming and J lost 6 bases, with 19 bases between them. CDR3: CAWSVRGGGPGDTQYF. The CDR3 coding sequence is TGTGCCTGGAGTGTACGGGGCGGGGGCCCAGGCGATACGCAGTATTTT.

This chain links TRBV5-5 with TRBJ1-2; D is undetermined. The germline gives CDR1 SGHKS, CDR2 YYEKEE (reference sequence). Trimming pared 2 bases from V and 4 bases from J, leaving 6 bases between. This CDR3 is built from 12 residues. DNA for the CDR3: TGTGCCAGCAGCTTAACAGCCTATGGCTACACCTTC. It codes for CASSLTAYGYTF.

The chain has TRBV7-9 and TRBJ2-1; D unresolved. The germline CDR1 and CDR2 sequences are SEHNR and FQNEAQ (reference sequence). Trimming left V 4 bases short and J 5 bases short, with 9 bases between. The CDR3 is 13 residues long. This CDR3 is CASSSRVDNEQFF. In nucleotides, the CDR3 is TGTGCCAGCAGCTCCCGGGTCGACAATGAGCAGTTCTTC. Full variable domain (missing parts from reference TRBV7-9 and TRBJ2-1): DTGVSQNPRHKITKRGQNVTFRCDPISEHNRLYWYRQTLGQGPEFLTYFQNEAQLEKSRLLSDRFSAERPKGSFSTLEIQRTEQGDSAMYLCASSSRVDNEQFFGPGTRLTVL.

V and J are TRBV9 and TRBJ2-1; possibly TRBD2 for D (6 bases). The CDR3 covers 15 residues. With 0 bases removed from V and 3 bases from J, the gap between germline ends came to 10 bases. From germline, CDR1 is SGDLS and CDR2 YYNGEE. In DNA form, the CDR3 reads TGTGCCAGCAGCGTAGGGGCGGGGTTCTACAATGAGCAGTTCTTC. It specifies CASSVGAGFYNEQFF.

This clone has a single count. The genes are TRBV7-9 and TRBJ2-7; 7 nucleotides align to TRBD1. The length of the CDR3 is 15 residues. Losses at the gene ends were 3 bases for V and 2 bases for J; bases not matched to a gene: 7. Germline values: CDR1 SEHNR, CDR2 FQNEAQ (reference sequence). The CDR3 DNA is TGTGCCAGCAGCTTCGGTCGACAGGGAGCCTACGAGCAGTACTTC. Its protein is CASSFGRQGAYEQYF.

V gene TRBV5-6 combines with J gene TRBJ1-2; the D is unclear. Germline CDR1 SGHDT, CDR2 YYEEEE. The CDR3 contains 11 residues. V lost 2 bases and J 8 bases, leaving 7 bases between the germline ends. For the CDR3, the DNA is TGTGCCAGCAGCTTTCGCGGCGGCTACACCTTC. Amino acid sequence: CASSFRGGYTF.

A few counts support this clone. The chain uses TRBV2 and TRBJ1-1, with TRBD1 matching over 7 bases. Germline V gene lookup returns CDR1 SNHLY and CDR2 FYNNEI. The CDR3 is made up of 14 amino acids. V shed 6 bases, J shed 6 bases, and the junction held 10 bases outside the gene matches. CDR3 loop: CASSRQVGQAEAFF. The CDR3 DNA reads TGTGCCAGCAGCCGTCAGGTCGGACAGGCTGAAGCTTTCTTT.

The chain uses TRBV13 and TRBJ2-7, with 13 positions matching TRBD2. This CDR3 is built from 19 residues. The V gene end was trimmed by 4 bases and the J gene end by 1 base; junction bases not matched to a gene: 13. Per the germline V gene, CDR1 is PRHDT and CDR2 is FYEKMQ (reference sequence). The CDR3 region is CASSSGGFLGLAGSYEQYF. CDR3 DNA sequence: TGTGCCAGCAGCTCAGGAGGGTTTTTGGGACTAGCGGGATCCTACGAGCAGTACTTC. The full variable domain, in which reference TRBV13 and TRBJ2-7 provide the parts outside the CDR3, is AAGVIQSPRHLIKEKRETATLKCYPIPRHDTVYWYQQGPGQDPQFLISFYEKMQSDKGSIPDRFSAQQFSDYHSELNMSSLELGDSALYFCASSSGGFLGLAGSYEQYFGPGTRLTVT.

The chain combines TRBV18 with TRBJ1-6; 7 nucleotides agree with TRBD1. Trimming cost V 6 bases and J 7 bases; bases outside gene matches: 6. Germline V gene sequence: CDR1 KGHSH, CDR2 LQKENI. The CDR3 covers 14 residues. The CDR3 region is CASSRDSQNSPLHF. The CDR3 region has the DNA TGTGCCAGCTCTCGGGACAGCCAAAATTCACCCCTCCACTTT.

The V gene is TRBV6-1, the J gene TRBJ2-1, with D perhaps matching TRBD1 (6 bases). Trimming left V 10 bases short and J 6 bases short, with 16 bases between. The CDR3 loop spans 13 amino acids. CDR1 MNHNS and CDR2 SASEGT come from the germline V gene. The CDR3 here is CATRTDQGNEQFF. The CDR3 region has the DNA TGTGCCACCAGGACAGACCAGGGCAATGAGCAGTTCTTC.

This clone was seen just once. V usage is TRBV6-5 and J usage is TRBJ1-4; possibly TRBD1 for D (6 bases). The germline CDR1 and CDR2 sequences are MNHEY and SVGAGI. This CDR3 region has 16 residues. V was clipped by 2 bases and J by 8 bases, with 18 bases between them. The CDR3 nucleotides read TGTGCCAGCAGTTACCGCCGTAGGGGGTTTAGGGAAAAACTGTTTTTT. It codes for CASSYRRRGFREKLFF.

This sequence joins TRBV11-2 and TRBJ2-7; TRBD2 matches at 13 bases. The CDR3 contains 16 residues. Per germline, CDR1 SGHAT and CDR2 FQNNGV. V lost 5 bases, J lost 3 bases, and 7 bases stayed unmatched. The CDR3 coding sequence is TGTGCCAGCAGCCCCGTGGGACTAGCGGGGTACTACGAGCAGTACTTC. It translates to CASSPVGLAGYYEQYF.